This T cell receptor beta chain was recorded in a study of OX40 agonist ivuxolimab in advanced cancers. Study-level background: Males comprised 70% to 90% of the group, whose mean age was 60 years (range 23 to 79). Study conclusions and caveats: Normalized expansion of T-cell clones was also low for some nonresponders.

Germline V gene data show CDR1 as SEHNR and CDR2 as FQNEAQ (reference sequence). After removal of 5 bases from V and 4 bases from J, the junction contained 9 bases not matched to a gene. This CDR3 comprises 16 residues. On this clone: Its antigen is unknown.

Produced via immunoSEQ multiplex PCR; TCRdb's table is partial and in-frame only. The repertoire consists of about 82,000 clones, with around 93% occurring once and the leading ten covering approximately 8.6%. The chain recombines TRBV7-9 with TRBJ2-3; 10 bases are shared with TRBD1. The clonotype was recovered from an adult with an advanced solid tumor such as melanoma, head and neck, liver or kidney cancer. The specimen was CD4+ or CD8+ T cells sorted from blood, collected in a trial of the OX40 agonist ivuxolimab. The CDR3 DNA follows: TGTGCCAGCAGCCCTCCGACAGGGGGCCACTCAGATACGCAGTATTTT. Translating gives CASSPPTGGHSDTQYF. Full variable domain (rest looked up from reference TRBV7-9 and TRBJ2-3): DTGVSQNPRHKITKRGQNVTFRCDPISEHNRLYWYRQTLGQGPEFLTYFQNEAQLEKSRLLSDRFSAERPKGSFSTLEIQRTEQGDSAMYLCASSPPTGGHSDTQYFGPGTRLTVL.